The 31 T cell receptor beta chains in this list originate from one sample, sequenced in a study of PD-L1 blockade in urothelial cancer. Generated by immunoSEQ multiplex PCR, the TCRdb table keeps only in-frame clones and is missing some. The sample consists of some 60,000 clones, 86% of them appearing once. Sequencing used PBMCs, obtained around atezolizumab (anti-PD-L1) treatment. All receptors derive from a man between 45 and 60 years old with urothelial cancer.

Worth noting for this clone: One end of the junction does not line up with germline, which may come from a read error. The chain is built from TRBV7-7 and TRBJ2-3, with TRBD1 identical over 10 bases. The CDR3 has 15 residues. Germline values: CDR1 SSHAT, CDR2 FNYEAQ (reference sequence). The CDR3 loop reads CASSRDRGPTDTQYF. The CDR3 region has the DNA TGTGCTAGCAGCCGTGACAGGGGGCCCACAGATACGCAGTATTTT.

V and J are TRBV5-6 and TRBJ2-7, with 13 positions matching TRBD2. The germline V gene has CDR1 SGHDT and CDR2 YYEEEE. Unmatched junction bases numbered 12, after V lost 4 bases and J lost 2 bases. The CDR3 contains 18 residues. DNA for the CDR3: TGTGCCAGCAGCACTCCCGGGACTAGCGGGATGATCCCCTACGAGCAGTACTTC. This encodes CASSTPGTSGMIPYEQYF.

The rearrangement joins TRBV7-8 to TRBJ2-7, with a tentative D call TRBD2 (5 bases). V was pared by 3 bases and J by 1 base, with 10 bases between. The CDR3 covers 14 residues. Germline CDR1 and CDR2: SGHVS and FQNEAQ. CDR3 bases: TGTGCCAGCAGCTTCTTTGGGGAGTCCTACGAGCAGTACTTC. Residues: CASSFFGESYEQYF.

The chain employs TRBV5-4 and TRBJ1-3, with 7 nucleotides matching TRBD1. Germline V gives CDR1 SGHNT, CDR2 YYREEE (reference sequence). This CDR3 is built from 16 residues. V gave up 0 bases and J gave up 0 bases; unmatched junction bases: 3. The CDR3 nucleotides read TGTGCCAGCAGCTTGGACGGGGACAGCTCTGGAAACACCATATATTTT. Its protein product is CASSLDGDSSGNTIYF. The full variable domain, completed using reference TRBV5-4 and TRBJ1-3, is ETGVTQSPTHLIKTRGQQVTLRCSSQSGHNTVSWYQQALGQGPQFIFQYYREEENGRGNFPPRFSGLQFPNYSSELNVNALELDDSALYLCASSLDGDSSGNTIYFGEGSWLTVV.

The rearrangement joins TRBV10-2 to TRBJ1-5; tentative D call: TRBD1 (5 bases). Germline V gives CDR1 WSHSY, CDR2 SAAADI. The CDR3 spans 13 residues. The germline V and J ends were trimmed by 6 bases and 7 bases, with 13 bases remaining between them. The CDR3 region has the DNA TGCGCCAGCAGGGGGCAGGGTGGACAGCCCCAGCATTTT. It encodes CASRGQGGQPQHF.

As DNA, the CDR3 is TGTGCCATCAGTGCAACAACCGGGACAGGAGTCTCCTACGAGCAGTACTTC. Translated: CAISATTGTGVSYEQYF. The chain couples TRBV10-3 to TRBJ2-7, with TRBD1 matching over 8 bases. There are 17 residues in the CDR3. Germline lookup yields CDR1 ENHRY and CDR2 SYGVKD. V lost 4 bases to trimming and J lost 0 bases; unmatched junction nucleotides: 11.

The V call is TRBV19, the J call TRBJ1-5; 10 nucleotides line up with TRBD1. Germline trimming cut 2 bases from V and 1 base from J; bases unmatched to any gene: 8. CDR3 size: 18 residues. Germline loops: CDR1 LNHDA, CDR2 SQIVND (reference sequence). The CDR3 here is CASSIRGTGVSSNQPQHF. The CDR3 DNA follows: TGTGCCAGTAGTATACGGGGGACAGGGGTATCAAGCAATCAGCCCCAGCATTTT.

The chain joins TRBV30 to TRBJ2-5; possibly TRBD1 for D (5 bases). Germline V gene data show CDR1 as GTSNPN and CDR2 as SVGIG (reference sequence). The CDR3 is made up of 13 amino acids. Trimming took off 2 bases at V and 5 bases at J, with 12 bases between the two ends. The CDR3 region has the DNA TGTGCCTGGAGTTCAGGGTTAGAGGAGACCCAGTACTTC. This gives the protein CAWSSGLEETQYF.

This sequence joins TRBV6-1 and TRBJ1-4, with D tentatively TRBD1 (6 bases). Germline V gives CDR1 MNHNS, CDR2 SASEGT. Trimming took 2 bases from V and 5 from J, leaving 12 bases between them. This CDR3 has 15 amino acids. The CDR3 loop reads CASSERGSGNEKLFF. The CDR3 DNA follows: TGTGCCAGCAGTGAAAGGGGGTCAGGGAATGAAAAACTGTTTTTT.

The chain couples TRBV5-8 to TRBJ2-7, with a tentative D call TRBD1 (6 bases). Germline assignment: CDR1 SGHTS and CDR2 YDEGEE. The V end was cut by 2 bases, the J end by 5 bases, with 14 bases between. The CDR3 is 14 amino acids. For the CDR3, the DNA is TGTGCCAGCAGCTTAAGACAGGTGTTTAACGAGCAGTACTTC. Translated: CASSLRQVFNEQYF.

In its sample, this clone was seen a few times. The chain carries TRBV7-2 and TRBJ2-1; 12 bases map to TRBD2. V was pared by 10 bases and J by 4 bases, with 5 bases of the junction left unmatched. Looked up from germline, CDR1 is SGHTA and CDR2 is FQGNSA. The CDR3 length is 14 residues. CDR3 in amino acids: CATRGLAGYNEQFF. The CDR3 DNA reads as TGTGCCACCCGAGGACTAGCGGGATACAATGAGCAGTTCTTC.

J is TRBJ2-1 and V is TRBV9; possibly TRBD1 for D (5 bases). Germline V gives CDR1 SGDLS, CDR2 YYNGEE. This CDR3 is 14 amino acids long. Trimming left V 3 bases short and J 6 bases short, with 13 bases between. The CDR3 here is CASSGRWGLNEQFF. CDR3 nucleotides: TGTGCCAGCAGCGGACGGTGGGGCCTCAATGAGCAGTTCTTC.

V is TRBV28 and J is TRBJ1-6, with TRBD1 matching over 10 bases. J lost 7 bases, V lost 6 bases, and 15 bases had no gene match. This CDR3 has 18 amino acids. Germline V gene data show CDR1 as MDHEN and CDR2 as SYDVKM. CDR3 amino acids: CASSPGQGIPRGNSPLHF. The CDR3 coding sequence is TGTGCCAGCAGCCCGGGACAGGGGATCCCCAGGGGAAATTCACCCCTCCACTTT.

The chain joins TRBV18 to TRBJ2-5; no reliable D call. This CDR3 region has 13 residues. CDR1 is KGHSH, CDR2 LQKENI, per germline. V was pared by 5 bases and J by 1 base, with 8 bases between. CDR3 nucleotides: TGTGCCAGCTCAGGCGGTACCCAAGAGACCCAGTACTTC. Its translation is CASSGGTQETQYF.

The chain carries TRBV30 and TRBJ1-2; tentatively, D is TRBD1 (6 bases). V dropped 2 bases and J dropped 7 bases, with 17 bases sitting between them. CDR1 is GTSNPN and CDR2 is SVGIG in the germline V gene (reference sequence). This CDR3 has 14 amino acids. Written as DNA, the CDR3 is TGTGCCTGGAGTCGCGACAGGAGAGTGTCTGGCTACACCTTC. This encodes CAWSRDRRVSGYTF. The variable domain in full, completed from reference TRBV30 and TRBJ1-2, reads SQTIHQWPATLVQPVGSPLSLECTVEGTSNPNLYWYRQAAGRGLQLLFYSVGIGQISSEVPQNLSASRPQDRQFILSSKKLLLSDSGFYLCAWSRDRRVSGYTFGSGTRLTVV.

This clone was seen a few times. The V and J genes are TRBV6-1 and TRBJ1-3; no clear D. Germline values: CDR1 MNHNS, CDR2 SASEGT. The CDR3 runs 14 residues. The V end lost 6 bases, the J end lost 0 bases, and 9 bases lay between the germline ends. CDR3 nucleotide sequence: TGTGCCAGCAGAACTTATAGCTCTGGAAACACCATATATTTT. This translates into CASRTYSSGNTIYF.

V is TRBV15 and J is TRBJ1-2; 8 bases are shared with TRBD1. Unmatched junction bases numbered 8, after V lost 0 bases and J lost 5 bases. The germline V gene has CDR1 LNHNV and CDR2 YYDKDF (reference sequence). The CDR3 runs to 16 residues. CDR3 sequence reads: CATSRDLDRVDYGYTF. DNA for the CDR3: TGTGCCACCAGCAGAGATTTGGACAGGGTCGATTATGGCTACACCTTC.

V and J are TRBV9 and TRBJ1-2; 8 nucleotides agree with TRBD1. This CDR3 comprises 16 residues. The ends lost 4 bases at V and 7 bases at J; junction bases unmatched: 15. Germline lookup yields CDR1 SGDLS and CDR2 YYNGEE. Here the CDR3 reads CASSPNPQGAYGGYTF. CDR3 sequence (DNA): TGTGCCAGCAGCCCGAACCCCCAGGGGGCGTATGGTGGCTACACCTTC.

The chain has TRBV12-5 and TRBJ2-1, with TRBD1 identical over 7 bases. Germline V CDR1 and CDR2: LGHNT, FRNRAP. Losses at the gene ends were 7 bases for V and 9 bases for J; bases not matched to a gene: 12. This CDR3 contains 14 residues. CDR3 nucleotide sequence: TGTGCTAGTGCCATCACTACAGGGGTCGTTGAGCAGTTCTTC. Translated: CASAITTGVVEQFF.

This clone was seen only a few times. The chain uses TRBV4-2 and TRBJ2-7; D gene uncertain. Trimming left V 0 bases short and J 2 bases short, with 11 bases between. CDR3 length equals 15 residues. The germline CDR1 and CDR2 sequences are LGHNA and YNFKEQ. In DNA form, the CDR3 reads TGTGCCAGCAGCCAAGAAACAGACCACACCTACGAGCAGTACTTC. This translates into CASSQETDHTYEQYF.

The V gene is TRBV18, the J gene TRBJ2-5; 7 nucleotides align to TRBD2. There are 15 residues in the CDR3. Per germline, CDR1 KGHSH and CDR2 LQKENI. V lost 5 bases, J lost 7 bases, and 13 bases stayed unmatched. The CDR3: CASSSGTTIPGTQYF. The CDR3 DNA follows: TGTGCCAGCTCATCGGGGACTACCATACCAGGGACCCAGTACTTC. Using reference TRBV18 and TRBJ2-5 for the parts outside the CDR3, the full variable domain is NAGVMQNPRHLVRRRGQEARLRCSPMKGHSHVYWYRQLPEEGLKFMVYLQKENIIDESGMPKERFSAEFPKEGPSILRIQQVVRGDSAAYFCASSSGTTIPGTQYFGPGTRLLVL.

The CDR3 DNA follows: TGTGCCAGCATTCAACCCGGGACTGGGACCCAGTACTTC. This sequence encodes CASIQPGTGTQYF. V and J are TRBV28 and TRBJ2-5; possible D gene TRBD2, 6 bases. Trimming took 7 bases from V and 7 from J, leaving 16 bases between them. The CDR3 spans 13 residues. Germline-derived CDR1 and CDR2 are MDHEN and SYDVKM.

This sequence joins TRBV7-2 and TRBJ2-3; tentatively, D is TRBD2 (7 bases). The V gene lost 3 bases and the J gene lost 5 bases, with 9 bases spanning the gap. CDR1 and CDR2 (germline): SGHTA, FQGNSA. CDR3 length equals 13 residues. The CDR3 DNA reads as TGTGCCAGCAGCTTCGGGGGGCAAGATACGCAGTATTTT. Residues: CASSFGGQDTQYF.

The rearrangement links TRBV7-9 to TRBJ2-1; 8 bases are a match to TRBD2. Germline CDR1 SEHNR, CDR2 FQNEAQ (reference sequence). Trimming took 3 bases from V and 6 from J; bases not matched to a gene: 7. The CDR3 length is 15 residues. CDR3 protein: CASSLGASGLNEQFF. The CDR3 nucleotides are TGTGCCAGCAGCTTGGGGGCTAGCGGGCTCAATGAGCAGTTCTTC. The entire variable domain, with the rest obtained from reference TRBV7-9 and TRBJ2-1, is as follows: DTGVSQNPRHKITKRGQNVTFRCDPISEHNRLYWYRQTLGQGPEFLTYFQNEAQLEKSRLLSDRFSAERPKGSFSTLEIQRTEQGDSAMYLCASSLGASGLNEQFFGPGTRLTVL.

Only one count was recorded for this clone. In DNA, the CDR3 is TGCGCCAGCGATCCAACAGGGCACTCCTACGAGCAGTACTTC. Its protein is CASDPTGHSYEQYF. V is TRBV10-2 and J is TRBJ2-7; perhaps TRBD1 as D (6 bases). Trimming took off 8 bases at V and 0 bases at J, with 14 bases between the two ends. The CDR3 loop spans 14 amino acids. The germline gives CDR1 WSHSY, CDR2 SAAADI.

The rearrangement links TRBV11-2 to TRBJ2-7, with 13 bases aligning to TRBD2. Germline V gene data show CDR1 as SGHAT and CDR2 as FQNNGV. V was pared by 5 bases and J by 0 bases, with 13 bases of the junction left unmatched. This CDR3 has 19 amino acids. The CDR3 DNA sequence: TGTGCCAGCAGCCATAGCGGGACTAGCGGGGCCCTAAGCTCCTACGAGCAGTACTTC. Amino acids: CASSHSGTSGALSSYEQYF.

The rearrangement links TRBV28 to TRBJ2-7, with TRBD2 matching 13 bases. The CDR3 consists of 13 residues. After removal of 6 bases from V and 10 bases from J, the junction contained 6 bases not matched to a gene. Per the germline V gene, CDR1 is MDHEN and CDR2 is SYDVKM. CDR3 in DNA: TGTGCCAGCAGCCGAGGGACTAGCGGGACTCAGTACTTC. This codes for CASSRGTSGTQYF.

The chain carries TRBV6-1 and TRBJ2-3; tentatively, D is TRBD1 (5 bases). Looked up from germline, CDR1 is MNHNS and CDR2 is SASEGT. Trimming cost V 0 bases and J 1 base, with 11 bases left between them. CDR3 length: 16 amino acids. This chain's CDR3 is CASSEAPGSGTDTQYF. CDR3 nucleotides: TGTGCCAGCAGTGAAGCCCCAGGGTCAGGCACAGATACGCAGTATTTT.

In nucleotides, the CDR3 is TGTGCCAGCAGCTTAGAAAGGTCGGGAGGTACAGATACGCAGTATTTT. Residues: CASSLERSGGTDTQYF. The genes are TRBV11-2 and TRBJ2-3; 7 positions agree with TRBD2. V was pared by 0 bases and J by 3 bases, with 6 bases of the junction left unmatched. CDR1 is SGHAT, CDR2 FQNNGV, per germline. The CDR3 runs 16 residues.

The chain employs TRBV28 and TRBJ2-1; D call uncertain. The V gene lost 6 bases and the J gene lost 3 bases, with 6 bases spanning the gap. Germline V gene lookup returns CDR1 MDHEN and CDR2 SYDVKM. This CDR3 comprises 12 residues. The CDR3 spells CASSRSYNEQFF. DNA for the CDR3: TGTGCCAGCAGCCGGAGCTACAATGAGCAGTTCTTC.

The CDR3, as DNA: TGTGCCAGCAGCGTGACTAGCGGGGCCTACGAGCAGTACTTC. This sequence encodes CASSVTSGAYEQYF. This sequence joins TRBV11-2 and TRBJ2-7; 11 bases map to TRBD2. The ends lost 5 bases at V and 2 bases at J; junction bases unmatched: 2. The CDR3 is 14 amino acids. In germline, CDR1 is SGHAT, CDR2 FQNNGV.